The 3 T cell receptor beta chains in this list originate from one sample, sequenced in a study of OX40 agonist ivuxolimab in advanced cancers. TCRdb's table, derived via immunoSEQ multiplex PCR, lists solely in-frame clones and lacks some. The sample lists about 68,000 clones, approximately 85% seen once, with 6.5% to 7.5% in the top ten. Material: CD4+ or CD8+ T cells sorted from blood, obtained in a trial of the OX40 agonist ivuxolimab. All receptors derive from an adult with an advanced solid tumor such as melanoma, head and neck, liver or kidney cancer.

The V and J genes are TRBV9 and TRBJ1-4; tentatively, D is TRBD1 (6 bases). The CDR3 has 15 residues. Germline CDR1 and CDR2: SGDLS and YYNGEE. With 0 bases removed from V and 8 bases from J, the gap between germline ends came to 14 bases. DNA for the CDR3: TGTGCCAGCAGCGTAGCCGGGGGGCTTGAGGAAAAACTGTTTTTT. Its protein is CASSVAGGLEEKLFF.

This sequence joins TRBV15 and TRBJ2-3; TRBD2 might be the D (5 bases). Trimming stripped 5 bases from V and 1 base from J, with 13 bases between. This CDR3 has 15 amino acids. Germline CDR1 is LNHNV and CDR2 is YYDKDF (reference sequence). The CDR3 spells CATSSRTAGTDTQYF. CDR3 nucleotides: TGTGCCACCAGCTCCCGGACTGCTGGCACAGATACGCAGTATTTT.

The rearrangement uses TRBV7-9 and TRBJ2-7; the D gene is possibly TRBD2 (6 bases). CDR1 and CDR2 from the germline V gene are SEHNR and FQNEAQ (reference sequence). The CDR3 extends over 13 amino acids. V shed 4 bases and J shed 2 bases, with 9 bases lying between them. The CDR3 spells CASSSGRTYEQYF. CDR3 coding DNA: TGTGCCAGCAGCTCGGGGAGGACCTACGAGCAGTACTTC.